This TCR beta chain was sequenced in a study of metastatic and nonmetastatic thyroid tumors. This clone was seen at least ten times. Germline-derived CDR1 and CDR2 are SGHNT and YYREEE (reference sequence). Trimming stripped 5 bases from V and 2 bases from J, with 10 bases between. There are 13 residues in the CDR3. TCRdb reanalyzed the PCR reads via MiXCR. Counted here are roughly 33,000 clones, about 15% occurring once; the ten biggest clones make up just under 7%. Every patient was untreated before thyroid surgery. Sample: blood. The genes are TRBV5-4 and TRBJ2-5, with a tentative D call TRBD2 (5 bases). The TCR was taken from a female donor with papillary thyroid cancer or a benign thyroid nodule (not recorded which). Some clones in this sample may be carry-over from other donors' samples. CDR3 bases: TGTGCCAGCAGTGAGGACTTACAAGAGACCCAGTACTTC. Protein sequence: CASSEDLQETQYF.